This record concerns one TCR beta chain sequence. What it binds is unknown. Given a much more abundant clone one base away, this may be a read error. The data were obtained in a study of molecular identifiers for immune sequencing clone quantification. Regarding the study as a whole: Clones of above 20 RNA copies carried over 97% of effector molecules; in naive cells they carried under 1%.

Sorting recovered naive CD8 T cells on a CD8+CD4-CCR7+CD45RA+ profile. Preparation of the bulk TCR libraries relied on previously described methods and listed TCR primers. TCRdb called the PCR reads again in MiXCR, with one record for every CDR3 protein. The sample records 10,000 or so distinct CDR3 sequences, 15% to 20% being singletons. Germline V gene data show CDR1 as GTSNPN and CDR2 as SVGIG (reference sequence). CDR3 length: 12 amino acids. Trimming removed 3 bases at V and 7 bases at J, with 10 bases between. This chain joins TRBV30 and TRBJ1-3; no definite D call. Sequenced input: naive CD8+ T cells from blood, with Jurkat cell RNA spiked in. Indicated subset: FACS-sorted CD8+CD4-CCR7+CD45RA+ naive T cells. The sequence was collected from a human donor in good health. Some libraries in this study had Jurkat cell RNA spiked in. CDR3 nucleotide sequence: TGTGCCTGGAGGGAAATGACGAACACCATATATTTT. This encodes CAWREMTNTIYF. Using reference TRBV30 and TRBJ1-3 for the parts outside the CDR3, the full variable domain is SQTIHQWPATLVQPVGSPLSLECTVEGTSNPNLYWYRQAAGRGLQLLFYSVGIGQISSEVPQNLSASRPQDRQFILSSKKLLLSDSGFYLCAWREMTNTIYFGEGSWLTVV.